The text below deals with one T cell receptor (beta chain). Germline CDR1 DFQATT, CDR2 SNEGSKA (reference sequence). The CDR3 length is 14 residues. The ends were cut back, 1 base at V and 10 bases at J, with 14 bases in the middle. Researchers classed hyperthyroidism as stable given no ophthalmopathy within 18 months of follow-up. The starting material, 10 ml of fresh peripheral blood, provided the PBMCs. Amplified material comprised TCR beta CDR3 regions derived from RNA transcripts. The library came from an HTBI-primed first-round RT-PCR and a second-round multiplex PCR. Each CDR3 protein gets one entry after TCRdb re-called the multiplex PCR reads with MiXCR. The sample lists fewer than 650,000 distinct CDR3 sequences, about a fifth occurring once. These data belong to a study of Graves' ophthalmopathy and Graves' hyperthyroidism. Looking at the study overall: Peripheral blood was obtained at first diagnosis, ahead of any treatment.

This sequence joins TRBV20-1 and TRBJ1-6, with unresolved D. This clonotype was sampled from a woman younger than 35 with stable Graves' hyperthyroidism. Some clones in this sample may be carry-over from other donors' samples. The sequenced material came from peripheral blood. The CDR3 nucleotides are TGCAGTGCTAGAGGCGGGTCTCGGCGATCACCCCTCCACTTT. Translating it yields CSARGGSRRSPLHF.